The next 20 T cell receptor beta chains were all read from a single sample in a study of early stage breast cancer tumors. Generated by immunoSEQ multiplex PCR, the TCRdb table keeps only in-frame clones and is missing some. The sample shows about 28,000 clones, under 60% of them seen only once. The sample was breast tumor tissue. The receptors were gathered from a person aged 50-59 years with breast cancer.

The chain has TRBV7-9 and TRBJ2-3; D could derive from TRBD1 or TRBD2 (6 bases each). Trimming cost V 6 bases and J 3 bases, with 16 bases left between them. This CDR3 comprises 15 residues. The germline CDR1 and CDR2 sequences are SEHNR and FQNEAQ (reference sequence). The CDR3 nucleotides are TGTGCCAGCAGTTTATCGAAGGGGGGTACAGATACGCAGTATTTT. Translation gives CASSLSKGGTDTQYF.

The gene calls are TRBV6-5 and TRBJ2-1; D is uncertain. CDR3 length: 14 amino acids. Germline CDR1 is MNHEY and CDR2 is SVGAGI. The germline V and J ends were trimmed by 6 bases and 7 bases, with 16 bases remaining between them. The CDR3 loop reads CASSPLQGANEQFF. The CDR3 DNA is TGTGCCAGCAGCCCTCTCCAAGGTGCGAATGAGCAGTTCTTC.

A few counts support this clone. This sequence joins TRBV19 and TRBJ2-3; weak D call: TRBD2 (6 bases). Trimming removed 1 base at V and 2 bases at J, with 10 bases between. There are 15 residues in the CDR3. Germline values: CDR1 LNHDA, CDR2 SQIVND (reference sequence). For the CDR3, the DNA is TGTGCCAGTAGTATAGGTGTAGCGGACACAGATACGCAGTATTTT. The encoded protein is CASSIGVADTDTQYF.

This clone was seen more than once but under ten times. The chain uses TRBV2 and TRBJ1-3; TRBD1 matches 9 bases. CDR3 size: 15 residues. The V segment lost 6 bases and the J segment 7 bases; nucleotides outside the gene matches: 10. Germline V gives CDR1 SNHLY, CDR2 FYNNEI. As DNA, the CDR3 is TGTGCCAGCAGATCACAGGGGGCTTTGGCGAACACCATATATTTT. Its protein is CASRSQGALANTIYF. Filled out from reference TRBV2 and TRBJ1-3, the complete variable domain reads EPEVTQTPSHQVTQMGQEVILRCVPISNHLYFYWYRQILGQKVEFLVSFYNNEISEKSEIFDDQFSVERPDGSNFTLKIRSTKLEDSAMYFCASRSQGALANTIYFGEGSWLTVV.

V is TRBV18 and J is TRBJ2-5, with D perhaps TRBD2 (5 bases). The germline V and J ends were trimmed by 3 bases and 5 bases, with 16 bases remaining between them. Germline values: CDR1 KGHSH, CDR2 LQKENI. CDR3 size: 15 residues. CDR3 loop: CASSPLAGTGETQYF. The DNA of the CDR3 is TGTGCCAGCTCACCCCTGGCGGGTACGGGGGAGACCCAGTACTTC.

This clone was detected a few times. This chain links TRBV11-2 with TRBJ2-1; 8 nucleotides align to TRBD2. V trimming: 5 bases; J trimming: 10 bases; junction bases outside the gene matches: 7. The CDR3 has 13 residues. CDR1 and CDR2 from the germline V gene are SGHAT and FQNNGV. This CDR3 reads CASSPGTSMEQFF. For the CDR3, the DNA is TGTGCCAGCAGCCCCGGGACTAGTATGGAGCAGTTCTTC.

The V and J genes are TRBV18 and TRBJ2-7; a weak D match, TRBD1 (7 bases). The CDR3 consists of 16 residues. CDR1 and CDR2 (germline): KGHSH, LQKENI. The V and J ends lost 6 bases and 6 bases respectively, with 24 bases between them. The CDR3 coding sequence is TGTGCCAGCTCCAGACAGGGACTTGACGTCCTCGGCGAGCAGTACTTC. This sequence encodes CASSRQGLDVLGEQYF.

The chain is built from TRBV30 and TRBJ1-2; possibly TRBD1 for D (5 bases). Trimming took 3 bases from V and 1 from J, leaving 21 bases between them. The CDR3 runs 17 residues. CDR1 and CDR2 from the germline V gene are GTSNPN and SVGIG (reference sequence). CDR3 DNA sequence: TGTGCCTGGAGCCCTAAACCCAGACAGATATATAACTATGGCTACACCTTC. Amino acids: CAWSPKPRQIYNYGYTF.

The chain couples TRBV5-1 to TRBJ2-3; no clear D. With 1 base removed from V and 3 bases from J, the gap between germline ends came to 9 bases. CDR3 length: 14 residues. Germline lookup yields CDR1 SGHRS and CDR2 YFSETQ. As DNA, the CDR3 is TGCGCCAGCAGCTTGAATCAGGTGACAGATACGCAGTATTTT. Translation: CASSLNQVTDTQYF.

This clone was seen a few times. The V gene is TRBV15, the J gene TRBJ1-2; perhaps TRBD1 as D (5 bases). Trimming removed 1 base from V and 7 bases from J, with 16 bases in between. The length of the CDR3 is 15 residues. Germline V gives CDR1 LNHNV, CDR2 YYDKDF (reference sequence). CDR3 sequence: CATSRAREAQAGYTF. The DNA of the CDR3 is TGTGCCACCAGCAGAGCCCGGGAGGCACAGGCTGGCTACACCTTC.

The rearrangement uses TRBV11-2 and TRBJ2-1; 15 nucleotides align to TRBD2. Germline CDR1 and CDR2: SGHAT and FQNNGV. The CDR3 length is 17 residues. V was clipped by 5 bases and J by 6 bases; unmatched bases: 8. CDR3 loop: CASSGRTSGRASNEQFF. The CDR3 DNA is TGTGCCAGCAGCGGACGGACTAGCGGGAGGGCCTCCAATGAGCAGTTCTTC. Complete variable domain (other parts from reference TRBV11-2 and TRBJ2-1): EAGVAQSPRYKIIEKRQSVAFWCNPISGHATLYWYQQILGQGPKLLIQFQNNGVVDDSQLPKDRFSAERLKGVDSTLKIQPAKLEDSAVYLCASSGRTSGRASNEQFFGPGTRLTVL.

This chain connects TRBV27 to TRBJ2-7; D tentatively fits TRBD1 or TRBD2 (5 bases each). CDR3 size: 14 residues. The V gene lost 4 bases and the J gene lost 2 bases, with 12 bases spanning the gap. Germline V gives CDR1 MNHEY, CDR2 SMNVEV (reference sequence). DNA of the CDR3: TGTGCCAGCAGTTGGGACCCAAGTGCCTACGAGCAGTACTTC. Its protein product is CASSWDPSAYEQYF.

The genes are TRBV11-2 and TRBJ2-5; 9 bases fit TRBD1. The germline V gene encodes CDR1 SGHAT and CDR2 FQNNGV. V gave up 4 bases and J gave up 5 bases; unmatched junction bases: 5. The CDR3 loop spans 14 amino acids. The CDR3 coding sequence is TGTGCCAGCAGCTCTACAGGGGGCAGGGAGACCCAGTACTTC. It codes for CASSSTGGRETQYF.

This clone was detected only a few times. This chain connects TRBV19 to TRBJ1-1; D not certain. The CDR3 sequence is 14 residues long. Trimming stripped 2 bases from V and 0 bases from J, with 7 bases between. Germline V lookup: CDR1 LNHDA, CDR2 SQIVND (reference sequence). The CDR3 DNA is TGTGCCAGTAGTATACACAGCATGAACACTGAAGCTTTCTTT. This translates into CASSIHSMNTEAFF. The full variable domain, rest sourced from reference TRBV19 and TRBJ1-1, is DGGITQSPKYLFRKEGQNVTLSCEQNLNHDAMYWYRQDPGQGLRLIYYSQIVNDFQKGDIAEGYSVSREKKESFPLTVTSAQKNPTAFYLCASSIHSMNTEAFFGQGTRLTVV.

The CDR3 sequence is CASSLMGDREVSYEQYF. The DNA for the CDR3 is TGTGCCAGCAGCTTAATGGGGGACAGGGAAGTCTCCTACGAGCAGTACTTC. V gene TRBV11-1 combines with J gene TRBJ2-7; 9 positions agree with TRBD1. V shed 2 bases and J 0 bases; nucleotides not matched to a gene: 8. The CDR3 is 17 amino acids. Germline loops: CDR1 SGHAT, CDR2 FQDESV (reference sequence).

J is TRBJ1-1 and V is TRBV19, with a weak D call TRBD1 (5 bases). Trimming stripped 10 bases from V and 0 bases from J, with 18 bases between. Germline values: CDR1 LNHDA, CDR2 SQIVND (reference sequence). CDR3 size: 15 residues. In nucleotides, the CDR3 is TGTGCCACCCAGCCATCGGGACGCCTGAACACTGAAGCTTTCTTT. Encoded protein: CATQPSGRLNTEAFF.

The V gene is TRBV6-1, the J gene TRBJ1-1; 8 bases align to TRBD1. Germline CDR1 is MNHNS and CDR2 is SASEGT. The trim removed 3 bases at V and 11 bases at J, leaving 8 bases unmatched. The CDR3 consists of 13 residues. The CDR3 reads CASSDNTGGDAFF. The CDR3 DNA sequence: TGTGCCAGCAGTGACAACACAGGGGGTGATGCTTTCTTT.

The rearrangement joins TRBV7-9 to TRBJ1-2, with 7 bases that match TRBD1. In germline, CDR1 is SEHNR, CDR2 FQNEAQ (reference sequence). V shed 1 base, J shed 5 bases, and the junction held 7 bases outside the gene matches. The CDR3 loop spans 15 amino acids. CDR3 DNA sequence: TGTGCCAGCAGCTTAGTACAGGGGCCCGCATATGGCTACACCTTC. Its translation: CASSLVQGPAYGYTF.

This clone appeared once. The rearrangement uses TRBV11-2 and TRBJ2-5; a possible D gene is TRBD1 (5 bases). With 1 base removed from V and 5 bases from J, the gap between germline ends came to 11 bases. This CDR3 region has 14 residues. Germline-derived CDR1 and CDR2 are SGHAT and FQNNGV. The CDR3 here is CASSLARVRETQYF. CDR3 nucleotides: TGTGCCAGCAGCTTAGCCAGGGTTAGGGAGACCCAGTACTTC.

The J gene is TRBJ2-7, the V gene TRBV19; 7 bases map to TRBD1. With V trimmed by 10 bases and J by 3 bases, 6 bases remained unmatched. Germline lookup yields CDR1 LNHDA and CDR2 SQIVND (reference sequence). This CDR3 spans 12 amino acids. CDR3 in DNA: TGTGCCACCTCGAGACAGGGCTACGAGCAGTACTTC. Translated, it gives CATSRQGYEQYF.